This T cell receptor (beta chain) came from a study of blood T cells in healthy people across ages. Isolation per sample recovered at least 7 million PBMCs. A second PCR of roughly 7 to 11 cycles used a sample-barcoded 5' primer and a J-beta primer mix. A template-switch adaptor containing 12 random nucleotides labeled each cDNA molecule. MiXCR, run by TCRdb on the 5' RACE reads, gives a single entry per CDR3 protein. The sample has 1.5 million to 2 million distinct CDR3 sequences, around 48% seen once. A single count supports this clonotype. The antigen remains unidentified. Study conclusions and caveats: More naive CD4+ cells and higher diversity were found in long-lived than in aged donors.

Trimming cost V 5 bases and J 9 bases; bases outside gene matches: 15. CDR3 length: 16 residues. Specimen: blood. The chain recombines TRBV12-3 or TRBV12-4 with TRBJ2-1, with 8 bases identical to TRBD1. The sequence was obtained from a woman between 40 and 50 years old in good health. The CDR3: CASSALGQGITTEQFF. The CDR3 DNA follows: TGTGCCAGCAGTGCCCTAGGACAGGGAATAACGACTGAGCAGTTCTTC.